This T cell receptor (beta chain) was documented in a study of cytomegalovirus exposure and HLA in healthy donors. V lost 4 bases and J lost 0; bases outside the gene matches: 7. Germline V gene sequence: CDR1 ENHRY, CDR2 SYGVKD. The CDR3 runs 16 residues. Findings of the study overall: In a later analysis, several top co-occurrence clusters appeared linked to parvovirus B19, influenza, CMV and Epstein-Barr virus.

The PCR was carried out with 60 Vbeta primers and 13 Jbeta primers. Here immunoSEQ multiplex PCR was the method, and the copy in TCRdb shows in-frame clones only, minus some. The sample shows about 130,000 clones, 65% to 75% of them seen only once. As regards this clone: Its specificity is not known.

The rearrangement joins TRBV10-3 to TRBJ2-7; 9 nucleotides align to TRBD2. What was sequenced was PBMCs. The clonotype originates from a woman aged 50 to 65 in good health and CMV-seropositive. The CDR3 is CAISGNSGGSSYEQYF. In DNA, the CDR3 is TGTGCCATCAGTGGGAATAGCGGGGGTAGCTCCTACGAGCAGTACTTC.